This is a list of T cell receptor beta chains from one sample in a study of post-analysis software for immune sequencing data. TCRdb re-called the PCR reads with MiXCR, one entry per CDR3 protein. Of about 810,000 distinct CDR3 sequences in the sample, 53% were seen once. The sequencing sample was made of blood. These receptors were collected from a girl aged 5 to 17 with multiple sclerosis. CDR3s include the opening cysteine and the closing phenylalanine or tryptophan. D genes are given only for firm matches. Clone size is stated in some rows and not others, as once, few, many or a class when expanded.

D gene | J gene | V gene | clone size | CDR3 DNA | CDR3 protein
TRBD1 | TRBJ2-5 | TRBV4-1 | few | TGCGCCAGCAGCCATGACAGGGAAGAGACCCAGTACTTC | CASSHDREETQYF
- | TRBJ1-2 | TRBV29-1 | many | TGCAGCGTTGAAGGCCTTGGAGGGGATTATGGCTACACCTTC | CSVEGLGGDYGYTF
- | TRBJ1-5 | TRBV2 | - | TGTGCCAGCAGTCTGGACAGCGTCAATCAGCCCCAGCATTTT | CASSLDSVNQPQHF
TRBD2 | TRBJ2-1 | TRBV12-3/TRBV12-4 | - | TGTGCCAGCAGTTCGACCGGGACTAGCGGGCGAACATCCTACAATGAGCAGTTCTTC | CASSSTGTSGRTSYNEQFF
- | TRBJ2-7 | TRBV20-1 | few | TGCAGTGCTAGAGATTCCACAATTGGGGCCTACGAGCAGTACTTC | CSARDSTIGAYEQYF
- | TRBJ2-5 | TRBV5-1 | few | TGCGCCAGCAGCTTTCTTGACAGGCTTCAAGAGATCCAGTACTTC | CASSFLDRLQEIQYF
- | TRBJ1-1 | TRBV6-1 | - | TGTGCCAGCATTCCGGCCGGGGGTCGGACTGAAGCTTTCTTT | CASIPAGGRTEAFF
- | TRBJ1-1 | TRBV9 | - | TGTGCCAGCAGCGTAGCGGGTGAGACTGAAGCTTTCTTT | CASSVAGETEAFF
TRBD1 | TRBJ2-5 | TRBV29-1 | - | TGCAGCGTCCCGGACAGGGAAAGGCACCAAGAGACCCAGTACTTC | CSVPDRERHQETQYF
- | TRBJ2-1 | TRBV5-1 | - | TGCGCCAGCAGCTTGAGCACAGCGAAGGAGCAGTTCTTC | CASSLSTAKEQFF
TRBD1 | TRBJ1-1 | TRBV27 | once | TGTGCCAGCCGGGACAGGTCCCCAATGAACACTGAAGCTTTCTTT | CASRDRSPMNTEAFF
- | TRBJ2-7 | TRBV7-8 | few | TGTGCCAGCAGCGTGTTGAGGGGCCCCTACGAGCAGTACTTC | CASSVLRGPYEQYF
- | TRBJ2-7 | TRBV20-1 | - | TGCAGTGCTCAGAAACCCAGCTACGAGCAGTACTTC | CSAQKPSYEQYF
TRBD2 | TRBJ2-7 | TRBV4-1 | - | TGCGCCAGCAGCCTCGGGACTAGCGGGCGCGAGCAGTACTTC | CASSLGTSGREQYF
- | TRBJ2-7 | TRBV29-1 | - | TGCAGCGTTAGTGGGAGCTCCTACAATGAGCAGTACTTC | CSVSGSSYNEQYF
- | TRBJ2-5 | TRBV4-1 | - | TGCGCCAGCAGCCAAGATAATCGGCAGGGGGGGGAGACCCAGTACTTC | CASSQDNRQGGETQYF
- | TRBJ2-5 | TRBV2 | few | TGTGCCAGCATTACGGATATCCAAGAGACCCAGTACTTC | CASITDIQETQYF
TRBD2 | TRBJ2-1 | TRBV29-1 | - | TGCAGCGCCGGACTAGCGGGGGGGCGGAGTGAGAGATACAATGAGCAGTTCTTC | CSAGLAGGRSERYNEQFF
- | TRBJ2-3 | TRBV29-1 | - | TGCAGCGGCAAGGCGGCAGATACGCAGTATTTT | CSGKAADTQYF
- | TRBJ2-5 | TRBV6-6 | few | TGTGCCAGCAGTCGGGGGTCGGGAGAGACCCAGTACTTC | CASSRGSGETQYF
- | TRBJ2-1 | TRBV2 | - | TGTGCCAGCAGTGGGCTAGTCGGCGATGAGCAGTTCTTC | CASSGLVGDEQFF
- | TRBJ2-5 | TRBV4-1 | few | TGCGCCAGCAGCATGAATCTTGGCAGCCAAGAGACCCAGTACTTC | CASSMNLGSQETQYF
- | TRBJ1-2 | TRBV29-1 | - | TGCAGCGTTTTCAGGGGCCGGAACTATGGCTACACCTTC | CSVFRGRNYGYTF
TRBD2 | TRBJ2-7 | TRBV6-5 | - | TGTGCCAGCAGTAGAGGGACTAGCGGGGTTGAGCAGTACTTC | CASSRGTSGVEQYF
- | TRBJ2-3 | TRBV20-1 | once | TGCAGTGCCTACGGGACCCGCACAGATACGCAGTATTTT | CSAYGTRTDTQYF
- | TRBJ2-7 | TRBV13 | - | TGTGCCAGCAGCTTATATGGGCGCATGGCGGGGTCGTACGAGCAGTACTTC | CASSLYGRMAGSYEQYF
TRBD1 | TRBJ2-3 | TRBV20-1 | few | TGCAGTGCTAGAAGTCGATCGGGACAGGGTACAGATACGCAGTATTTT | CSARSRSGQGTDTQYF
- | TRBJ1-2 | TRBV7-9 | - | TGTGCCAGCAGCAATACACGACGTACGGGTGGCTACACCTTC | CASSNTRRTGGYTF
- | TRBJ2-3 | TRBV29-1 | few | TGCAGCTTAAGCGGGCGATTCGGCACAGATACGCAGTATTTT | CSLSGRFGTDTQYF
- | TRBJ2-5 | TRBV29-1 | few | TGCAGCGCCGGTGGCAGGGGAGAGACCCAGTACTTC | CSAGGRGETQYF
- | TRBJ2-7 | TRBV29-1 | - | TGCAGCGTTGTTCCGGGCCCCTACGAGCAGTACTTC | CSVVPGPYEQYF
TRBD1 | TRBJ2-1 | TRBV12-3/TRBV12-4 | few | TGTGCCAGCTGGACAGGGGGTATCGAGCAGTTCTTC | CASWTGGIEQFF
- | TRBJ2-4 | TRBV20-1 | few | TGCAGTGCTCTAGACAGGCCTGGGAGAAACATTCAGTACTTC | CSALDRPGRNIQYF
- | TRBJ2-1 | TRBV4-1 | once | TGCGCCAGCAGCCAATTACCGATCTTCCGGGACACCGACAATGAGCAGTTCTTC | CASSQLPIFRDTDNEQFF
- | TRBJ1-4 | TRBV7-9 | - | TGTGCCAGCAGCTTTGGCAGGGTGAAGGGGGAAGATGAAAAACTGTTTTTT | CASSFGRVKGEDEKLFF
- | TRBJ2-5 | TRBV2 | - | TGTGTCAGCAGTGCGCCCTACCAGGGTAGGGAAGAGACCCAGTACTTC | CVSSAPYQGREETQYF
- | TRBJ2-1 | TRBV7-2 | - | TGTGTCAGCACCTTCCGTATAAGCTCCTACAATGAGCAGTTCTTC | CVSTFRISSYNEQFF
- | TRBJ2-3 | TRBV6-6 | few | TGTGCCAGCGAAGGGACTAGCACAGATACGCAGTATTTT | CASEGTSTDTQYF
TRBD2 | TRBJ2-3 | TRBV20-1 | - | TGCAGTGCTAAACTAGCGGGGGGCGGTACGCAGTATTTT | CSAKLAGGGTQYF
TRBD1 | TRBJ2-7 | TRBV2 | - | TGTGTCAGCAGTGAAGGGGGCACCTACGAGCAGTACTTC | CVSSEGGTYEQYF
TRBD2 | TRBJ2-1 | TRBV20-1 | - | TGCAGTGCTAGATGGGCGGCTAGCGGCGAAAATGAGCAGTTCTTC | CSARWAASGENEQFF
- | TRBJ1-2 | TRBV3-1 | - | TGTGCCAGCAGCCAAGGTGCGGGTGGCGGCTACACCTTC | CASSQGAGGGYTF
- | TRBJ2-3 | TRBV2 | few | TGTGCCAGCAGGGCCCGGGACATCACAGATACGCAGTATTTT | CASRARDITDTQYF
- | TRBJ1-1 | TRBV5-1 | few | TGCGCCAGCAGCTTGATCACGGGATGGGAAAGGAACACTGAAGCTTTCTTT | CASSLITGWERNTEAFF
TRBD2 | TRBJ2-7 | TRBV7-6 | once | TGTGCCAGCAGCCCGACGAGGAATAGCGGGGGGACCTACGAGCAGTACTTC | CASSPTRNSGGTYEQYF
TRBD2 | TRBJ2-3 | TRBV6-6 | - | TGTGCCAGCAGTTACTCGATTCCTAGCGGGGCTACAGATACGCAGTATTTT | CASSYSIPSGATDTQYF
- | TRBJ2-7 | TRBV29-1 | - | TGCAGCGTTGGCGTCGAGGGACATCTATACGAGCAGTACTTC | CSVGVEGHLYEQYF
- | TRBJ2-7 | TRBV12-3/TRBV12-4 | - | TGTGCCTGCACTATGACACGGGACGAGCAGTACTTC | CACTMTRDEQYF
TRBD2 | TRBJ2-1 | TRBV7-9 | - | TGTGCCAGCAGCTGGGGACTAGTTCAGTCCTACAATGAGCAGTTCTTC | CASSWGLVQSYNEQFF
- | TRBJ2-7 | TRBV7-2 | few | TGTGCCAGCAGCTTATATACACTCTACGAGCAGTACTTC | CASSLYTLYEQYF
TRBD2 | TRBJ2-5 | TRBV11-2 | - | TGTGCCTGCAGCTCCCCACTAGCGGGAATGGAGACCCAGTACTTC | CACSSPLAGMETQYF
- | TRBJ2-1 | TRBV7-9 | once | TGTGCCAGCAGCTTCCCCGATGAGCAGTTCTTC | CASSFPDEQFF
TRBD1 | TRBJ2-7 | TRBV4-1 | - | TGCGCCAGCAGCCTCCGGGACAGGGGAAACGAGCAGTACTTC | CASSLRDRGNEQYF
TRBD1 | TRBJ2-5 | TRBV14 | - | TGTGCCAGCAGCCAAATGCCGGGACAGGGGGATCAAGAGACCCAGTACTTC | CASSQMPGQGDQETQYF
- | TRBJ1-4 | TRBV28 | few | TGTGCCAGCAGCCCCCTTTTGGGAAAACTGTTTTTT | CASSPLLGKLFF